The 31 T cell receptor beta chains reported below all come from one sample, sequenced in a study of sequential checkpoint blockade in melanoma. Sequencing used immunoSEQ multiplex PCR; TCRdb keeps in-frame clones, though not all of them. The sample lists 8,500 to 9,000 clones; about 23% were seen once. Treatment reported: randomized to nivolumab then ipilimumab (arm A) or the reverse (arm B). The material was tumor tissue (inferred from file names), obtained from a patient given nivolumab and ipilimumab in sequence. These receptor sequences come from a human donor with melanoma.

This clone was recorded a few times. This chain joins TRBV30 and TRBJ2-3; 11 nucleotides agree with TRBD1. Per germline, CDR1 GTSNPN and CDR2 SVGIG (reference sequence). The V segment lost 5 bases and the J segment 1 base; nucleotides outside the gene matches: 8. The CDR3 sequence is 16 residues long. The CDR3 region is CAWGRTGGNGTDTQYF. CDR3 sequence (DNA): TGTGCCTGGGGAAGGACAGGGGGCAACGGCACAGATACGCAGTATTTT.

In its sample, this clone was seen a few times. This rearrangement joins TRBV6-8 to TRBJ2-7; the match to TRBD1 covers 8 bases. After removal of 0 bases from V and 3 bases from J, the junction contained 4 bases not matched to a gene. This CDR3 comprises 15 residues. Germline V gives CDR1 MNHGY, CDR2 SAAAGT. The CDR3, as DNA: TGTGCCAGCAGTTACTCGATGGGACAGGACTACGAGCAGTACTTC. It specifies CASSYSMGQDYEQYF.

This clone is medium-sized by share. The chain uses TRBV15 and TRBJ2-3; 9 bases fit TRBD2. After removal of 0 bases from V and 0 bases from J, the junction contained 4 bases not matched to a gene. CDR1 LNHNV and CDR2 YYDKDF come from the germline V gene (reference sequence). CDR3 length equals 17 residues. In DNA, the CDR3 is TGTGCCACCAGCAGAGATCGCCTAGCGGGGAGCACAGATACGCAGTATTTT. It specifies CATSRDRLAGSTDTQYF.

The rearrangement joins TRBV18 to TRBJ1-5; 12 nucleotides agree with TRBD1. CDR1 and CDR2 (germline): KGHSH, LQKENI. This CDR3 contains 16 residues. V shed 1 base, J shed 5 bases, and the junction held 3 bases outside the gene matches. CDR3: CASSPRGQGADQPQHF. For the CDR3, the DNA is TGTGCCAGCTCACCACGGGGACAGGGGGCTGATCAGCCCCAGCATTTT.

This clone has only a few counts. J is TRBJ2-3 and V is TRBV6-8; D gene uncertain. Germline lookup yields CDR1 MNHGY and CDR2 SAAAGT. V lost 10 bases to trimming and J lost 2 bases, with 22 bases between them. The CDR3 extends over 16 amino acids. The CDR3 DNA sequence: TGTGCCACCACCCCCGCCCGCCGGCCATACACAGATACGCAGTATTTT. Protein product: CATTPARRPYTDTQYF.

Many counts were recorded for this clone. The chain carries TRBV11-3 and TRBJ2-7; no reliable D call. V was shortened by 3 bases and J by 2 bases, with 11 bases between the two germline ends. The germline CDR1 and CDR2 sequences are SGHNT and YENEEA. CDR3 length: 14 amino acids. CDR3 protein: CASSLSGNTYEQYF. Written as DNA, the CDR3 is TGTGCCAGCAGCTTGTCCGGAAACACCTACGAGCAGTACTTC.

This clone was detected a few times. The rearrangement joins TRBV23-1 to TRBJ2-3, with a tentative D call TRBD1 (5 bases). Being an ORF, TRBV23-1 has a function that is uncertain. V shed 0 bases and J shed 1 base, with 11 bases lying between them. The CDR3 length is 16 residues. The chain's CDR3 is CASSQSREGGTDTQYF. DNA for the CDR3: TGCGCCAGCAGTCAATCCCGCGAAGGGGGCACAGATACGCAGTATTTT.

CDR3 loop: CASSLDGYTGELFF. For the CDR3, the DNA is TGCGCCAGCAGCTTGGACGGATACACCGGGGAGCTGTTTTTT. The chain has TRBV5-1 and TRBJ2-2, with D uncertain. The V and J ends lost 0 bases and 3 bases respectively, with 6 bases between them. The CDR3 contains 14 residues. CDR1 SGHRS and CDR2 YFSETQ come from the germline V gene.

This chain connects TRBV9 to TRBJ1-2; no reliable D call. The length of the CDR3 is 14 residues. V was pared by 7 bases and J by 1 base, with 14 bases between. Germline-derived CDR1 and CDR2 are SGDLS and YYNGEE. The CDR3, as DNA: TGTGCCAGCGGAAACAGCCGGAATAACTATGGCTACACCTTC. It yields the protein CASGNSRNNYGYTF.

In this sample, this clone turned up a few times. The chain has TRBV11-3 and TRBJ2-3, with 7 bases identical to TRBD1. The CDR3 loop spans 14 amino acids. Trimming removed 4 bases from V and 2 bases from J; junction bases left unmatched: 3. Per germline, CDR1 SGHNT and CDR2 YENEEA. The CDR3 DNA reads TGTGCCAGCAGCTCGGGACAGTACACAGATACGCAGTATTTT. Amino acids: CASSSGQYTDTQYF.

This clone was seen only a few times. V and J are TRBV6-8 and TRBJ2-1; 8 bases are a match to TRBD2. Germline V lookup: CDR1 MNHGY, CDR2 SAAAGT. CDR3 length: 16 amino acids. Trimming cost V 5 bases and J 3 bases; bases outside gene matches: 9. This CDR3 is CASSHRGGPIYNEQFF. The CDR3, as DNA: TGTGCCAGCAGTCATCGGGGGGGCCCCATCTACAATGAGCAGTTCTTC.

This clone was seen many times. The V and J genes are TRBV10-3 and TRBJ2-5; D might be TRBD1 or TRBD2, each matching 6 bases. The CDR3 has 17 residues. The V gene's germline CDR1 is ENHRY and CDR2 SYGVKD. V lost 0 bases, J lost 2 bases, and 16 bases lay in between. Here the CDR3 reads CAISESSGAGAQETQYF. The CDR3 nucleotides read TGTGCCATCAGTGAGTCGTCGGGGGCAGGGGCACAAGAGACCCAGTACTTC.

The chain combines TRBV29-1 with TRBJ1-1, with 9 positions matching TRBD1. CDR3 length equals 15 residues. Germline trimming cut 1 base from V and 4 bases from J; bases unmatched to any gene: 7. In germline, CDR1 is SQVTM, CDR2 ANQGSEA. The CDR3 loop is CSVEGPGTGTTEAFF. In nucleotides, the CDR3 is TGCAGCGTTGAAGGCCCCGGGACAGGGACCACTGAAGCTTTCTTT.

This clone was seen only a few times. This chain connects TRBV6-8 to TRBJ1-6; tentatively, D is TRBD1 (5 bases). Trimming removed 7 bases at V and 0 bases at J, with 16 bases between. The CDR3 length is 17 residues. Germline values: CDR1 MNHGY, CDR2 SAAAGT. The CDR3 is CASTFRVGSSYNSPLHF. The CDR3 DNA sequence: TGTGCCAGCACCTTCAGGGTCGGGAGCTCCTATAATTCACCCCTCCACTTT.

This clone was seen more than once but under ten times. The chain has TRBV6-8 and TRBJ1-3; D may be TRBD1 (5 bases). The V end lost 6 bases, the J end lost 0 bases, and 12 bases lay between the germline ends. Per the germline V gene, CDR1 is MNHGY and CDR2 is SAAAGT. CDR3 length: 15 amino acids. CDR3 amino acids: CASRAGRGSGNTIYF. The DNA for the CDR3 is TGTGCCAGCAGGGCGGGGAGGGGCTCTGGAAACACCATATATTTT.

The V gene is TRBV5-1, the J gene TRBJ2-7; 7 nucleotides match TRBD1. The CDR3 runs 14 residues. J lost 3 bases, V lost 4 bases, and 7 bases had no gene match. From germline, CDR1 is SGHRS and CDR2 YFSETQ. Here the CDR3 reads CASSTGTEYYEQYF. CDR3 bases: TGCGCCAGCAGCACCGGGACAGAATACTACGAGCAGTACTTC.

The chain employs TRBV6-8 and TRBJ1-1, with TRBD1 identical over 7 bases. V lost 4 bases and J lost 1; bases outside the gene matches: 6. CDR1 is MNHGY, CDR2 SAAAGT, per germline. The CDR3 is made up of 15 amino acids. CDR3 residues: CASSSRTGPNTEAFF. The CDR3 DNA reads TGTGCCAGCAGTTCGCGGACAGGTCCGAACACTGAAGCTTTCTTT.

The V call is TRBV5-1, the J call TRBJ1-3; a weak D match, TRBD1 (5 bases). The V and J ends lost 4 bases and 0 bases respectively, with 14 bases between them. CDR3 size: 16 residues. CDR1 is SGHRS, CDR2 YFSETQ, per germline. The CDR3 DNA follows: TGCGCCAGCAGCCCCGAACCAGGGCTCTCTGGAAACACCATATATTTT. Amino acids: CASSPEPGLSGNTIYF.

The sample holds a few counts of this clone. The chain uses TRBV7-5 and TRBJ2-3. TRBV7-5 is a listed pseudogene. The CDR3 sequence is 14 residues long. The CDR3 reads CASGLFRLPDTQYF. The CDR3 DNA sequence: TGTGCCAGCGGGCTTTTTCGCCTACCAGATACGCAGTATTTT.

This clone was seen once. The chain uses TRBV19 and TRBJ1-2; possibly TRBD1 for D (5 bases). Trimming removed 6 bases from V and 8 bases from J, with 13 bases in between. The CDR3 is 12 amino acids. From germline, CDR1 is LNHDA and CDR2 SQIVND (reference sequence). The CDR3 DNA reads TGTGCCAGTAGCACCTGGGACGTCGGCTACACCTTC. This codes for CASSTWDVGYTF.

This clone was seen many times. The rearrangement joins TRBV11-3 to TRBJ1-1; D unresolved. Germline CDR1 is SGHNT and CDR2 is YENEEA. V was shortened by 5 bases and J by 4 bases, with 14 bases between the two germline ends. CDR3 size: 14 residues. CDR3 DNA sequence: TGTGCCAGCAGCATACTCAGCGGCGGCACTGAAGCTTTCTTT. Residues: CASSILSGGTEAFF.

This clone was observed at least ten times. V and J are TRBV7-1 and TRBJ2-5; maybe TRBD2 (5 bases). TRBV7-1 is labeled an ORF, and its function is uncertain. The CDR3 loop spans 13 amino acids. V lost 9 bases and J 1 base, leaving 12 bases between the germline ends. The CDR3 DNA is TGTGCCAGTAAAGAACTAGGCCAAGAGACCCAGTACTTC. This gives the protein CASKELGQETQYF.

This clone is termed medium-sized (0.01 to 0.1%). The chain employs TRBV11-3 and TRBJ2-1; tentative D call: TRBD1 (5 bases). The ends were cut back, 4 bases at V and 5 bases at J, with 15 bases in the middle. CDR1 is SGHNT and CDR2 is YENEEA in the germline V gene. This CDR3 is built from 15 residues. The CDR3 loop is CASSSGSNGDNEQFF. In nucleotides, the CDR3 is TGTGCCAGCAGCTCAGGGTCGAACGGTGACAATGAGCAGTTCTTC.

The table lists this clone with a few counts. The rearrangement uses TRBV11-3 and TRBJ1-1, with a weak D call TRBD1 (5 bases). This CDR3 has 16 amino acids. Germline-derived CDR1 and CDR2 are SGHNT and YENEEA. Trimming removed 2 bases at V and 5 bases at J, with 18 bases between. The CDR3, as DNA: TGTGCCAGCAGCTTACCAGGCAACTTCCAGGGAACTGAAGCTTTCTTT. Its translation is CASSLPGNFQGTEAFF.

The rearrangement joins TRBV6-7 to TRBJ2-1, with TRBD2 identical over 8 bases. TRBV6-7 is treated as an ORF (open reading frame) with a function not yet certain. V shed 6 bases, J shed 15 bases, and the junction held 7 bases outside the gene matches. The CDR3 is made up of 11 amino acids. The CDR3 bases are TGTGCCAGCAGGAGCGGGACTAGATTGTTCTTC. Translated: CASRSGTRLFF.

Of note for this clone: The sample contains more than one DNA sequence encoding this CDR3. The V and J genes are TRBV25-1 and TRBJ1-2, with D maybe TRBD1 (6 bases). The V gene lost 0 bases and the J gene lost 8 bases, with 13 bases spanning the gap. CDR3 length: 14 amino acids. CDR1 is MGHDK, CDR2 SYGVNS, per germline. CDR3 DNA sequence: TGTGCCAGCAGTGAATATGGAGGGGGATACGGCTACACCTTC. Its protein is CASSEYGGGYGYTF.

V gene TRBV28 combines with J gene TRBJ1-6, with D tentatively TRBD1 (6 bases). CDR1 is MDHEN, CDR2 SYDVKM, per germline. V was pared by 5 bases and J by 9 bases, with 14 bases between. CDR3 size: 14 residues. CDR3 sequence (DNA): TGTGCCAGCAGTCTACAGGGTTTTGGTTCACCCCTCCACTTT. Its translation: CASSLQGFGSPLHF.

This chain joins TRBV19 and TRBJ1-6; no definite D call. Germline V CDR1 and CDR2: LNHDA, SQIVND (reference sequence). Deletions cut 6 bases from V and 9 bases from J, with 15 bases between. This CDR3 spans 14 amino acids. The CDR3 DNA reads as TGTGCCAGTAGCCACCCGGGGTGGATTTCACCCCTCCACTTT. Its protein is CASSHPGWISPLHF.

This clone showed up just a few times. The chain joins TRBV6-8 to TRBJ1-1, with no clear D. Trimming left V 6 bases short and J 0 bases short, with 8 bases between. CDR3 size: 13 residues. CDR1 and CDR2 (germline): MNHGY, SAAAGT. In DNA form, the CDR3 reads TGTGCCAGCAGGTTTACAGTGAACACTGAAGCTTTCTTT. This translates into CASRFTVNTEAFF.

The chain joins TRBV5-1 to TRBJ1-3; unclear D gene. The CDR3 runs to 18 residues. V gave up 5 bases and J gave up 0 bases, with 21 bases separating them. Germline CDR1 is SGHRS and CDR2 is YFSETQ. The CDR3 is CASSEGSNPLISGNTIYF. CDR3 nucleotide sequence: TGCGCCAGCAGTGAAGGGTCAAATCCTCTAATCTCTGGAAACACCATATATTTT. Filled out from reference TRBV5-1 and TRBJ1-3, the complete variable domain reads KAGVTQTPRYLIKTRGQQVTLSCSPISGHRSVSWYQQTPGQGLQFLFEYFSETQRNKGNFPGRFSGRQFSNSRSEMNVSTLELGDSALYLCASSEGSNPLISGNTIYFGEGSWLTVV.

The chain uses TRBV4-1 and TRBJ1-5; the D is unclear. This CDR3 region has 15 residues. Per the germline V gene, CDR1 is MGHRA and CDR2 is YSYEKL. The germline V and J ends were trimmed by 0 bases and 9 bases, with 15 bases remaining between them. CDR3 bases: TGCGCCAGCAGCCAAGAGTATGGGATGGTACCGCCCCAGCATTTT. Its translation is CASSQEYGMVPPQHF.